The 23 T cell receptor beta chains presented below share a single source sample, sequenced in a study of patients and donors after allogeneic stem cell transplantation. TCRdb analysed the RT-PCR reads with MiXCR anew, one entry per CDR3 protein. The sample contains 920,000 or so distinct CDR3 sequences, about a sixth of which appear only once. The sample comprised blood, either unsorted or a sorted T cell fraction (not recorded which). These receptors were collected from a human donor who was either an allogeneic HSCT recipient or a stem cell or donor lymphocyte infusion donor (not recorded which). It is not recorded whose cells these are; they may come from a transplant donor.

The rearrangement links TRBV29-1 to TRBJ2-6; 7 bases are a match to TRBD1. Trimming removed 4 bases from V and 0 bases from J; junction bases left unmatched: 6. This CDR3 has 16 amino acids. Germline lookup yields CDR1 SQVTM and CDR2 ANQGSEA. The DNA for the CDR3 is TGCAGCGTTGGGGACAGCGCCCACTCTGGGGCCAACGTCCTGACTTTC. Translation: CSVGDSAHSGANVLTF.

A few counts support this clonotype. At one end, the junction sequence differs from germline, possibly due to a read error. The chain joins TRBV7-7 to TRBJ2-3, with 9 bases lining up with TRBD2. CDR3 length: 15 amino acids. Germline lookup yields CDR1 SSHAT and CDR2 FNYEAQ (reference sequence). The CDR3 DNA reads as TGTGCTAGCAGCATTAGCGGGGGCACCACAGATACGCAGTATTTT. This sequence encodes CASSISGGTTDTQYF.

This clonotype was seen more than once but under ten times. Written as DNA, the CDR3 is TGCAGTGCTATGAGCGGGGTGGGGAGCACAGATACGCAGTATTTT. Translation: CSAMSGVGSTDTQYF. The rearrangement links TRBV20-1 to TRBJ2-3, with TRBD2 matching over 7 bases. CDR1 and CDR2 from the germline V gene are DFQATT and SNEGSKA (reference sequence). After removal of 4 bases from V and 0 bases from J, the junction contained 7 bases not matched to a gene. The CDR3 runs to 15 residues.

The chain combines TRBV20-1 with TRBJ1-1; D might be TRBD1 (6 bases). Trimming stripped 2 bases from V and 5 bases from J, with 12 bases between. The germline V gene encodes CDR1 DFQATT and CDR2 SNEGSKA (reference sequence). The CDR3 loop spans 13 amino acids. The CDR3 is CSARRGAITEAFF. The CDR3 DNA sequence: TGCAGTGCTAGAAGGGGGGCAATTACTGAAGCTTTCTTT.

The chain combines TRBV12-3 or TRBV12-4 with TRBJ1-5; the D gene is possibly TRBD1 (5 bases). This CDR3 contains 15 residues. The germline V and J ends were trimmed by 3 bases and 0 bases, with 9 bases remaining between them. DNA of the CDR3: TGTGCCAGCAGTTTGACAGACTATAGCAATCAGCCCCAGCATTTT. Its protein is CASSLTDYSNQPQHF.

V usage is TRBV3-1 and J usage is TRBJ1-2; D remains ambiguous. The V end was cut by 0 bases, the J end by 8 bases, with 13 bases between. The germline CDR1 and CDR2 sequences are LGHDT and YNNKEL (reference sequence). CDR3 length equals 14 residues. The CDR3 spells CASSQDSAGRGYTF. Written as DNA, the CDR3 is TGTGCCAGCAGCCAAGACTCGGCGGGTCGGGGCTACACCTTC.

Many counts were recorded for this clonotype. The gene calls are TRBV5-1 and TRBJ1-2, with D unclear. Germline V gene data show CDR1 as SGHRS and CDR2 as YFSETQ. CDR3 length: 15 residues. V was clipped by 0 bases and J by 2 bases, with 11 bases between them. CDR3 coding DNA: TGCGCCAGCAGCTTGGCTCCTGGAGCCAACTATGGCTACACCTTC. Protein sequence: CASSLAPGANYGYTF.

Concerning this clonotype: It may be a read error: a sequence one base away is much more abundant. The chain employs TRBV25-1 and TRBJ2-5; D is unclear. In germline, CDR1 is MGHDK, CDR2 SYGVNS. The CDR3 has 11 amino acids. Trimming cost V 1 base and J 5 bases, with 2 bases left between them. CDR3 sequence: CASSEWETQYF. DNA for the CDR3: TGTGCCAGCAGTGAATGGGAGACCCAGTACTTC.

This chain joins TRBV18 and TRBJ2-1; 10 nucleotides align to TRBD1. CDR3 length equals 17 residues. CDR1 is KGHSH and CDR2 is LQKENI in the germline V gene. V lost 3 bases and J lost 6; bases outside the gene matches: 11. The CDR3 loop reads CASSPRDRGTTSNEQFF. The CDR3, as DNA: TGTGCCAGCTCACCCCGGGACAGGGGTACTACAAGCAATGAGCAGTTCTTC.

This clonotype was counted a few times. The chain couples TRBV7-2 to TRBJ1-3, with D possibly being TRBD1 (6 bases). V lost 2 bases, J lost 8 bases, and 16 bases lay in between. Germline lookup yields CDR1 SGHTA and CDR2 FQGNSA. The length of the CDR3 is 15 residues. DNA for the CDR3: TGTGCCAGCAGCTTAAGCCTGCCTAACAGGGACACCATATATTTT. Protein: CASSLSLPNRDTIYF. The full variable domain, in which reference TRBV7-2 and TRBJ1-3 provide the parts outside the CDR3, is GAGVSQSPSNKVTEKGKDVELRCDPISGHTALYWYRQSLGQGLEFLIYFQGNSAPDKSGLPSDRFSAERTGGSVSTLTIQRTQQEDSAVYLCASSLSLPNRDTIYFGEGSWLTVV.

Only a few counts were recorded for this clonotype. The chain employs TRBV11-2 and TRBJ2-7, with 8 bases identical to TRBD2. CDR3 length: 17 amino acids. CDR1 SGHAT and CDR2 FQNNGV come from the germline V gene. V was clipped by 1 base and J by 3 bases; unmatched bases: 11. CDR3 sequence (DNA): TGTGCCAGCAGCTTAGCTCGACGAAGCGGGAGAAGCTACGAGCAGTACTTC. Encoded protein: CASSLARRSGRSYEQYF.

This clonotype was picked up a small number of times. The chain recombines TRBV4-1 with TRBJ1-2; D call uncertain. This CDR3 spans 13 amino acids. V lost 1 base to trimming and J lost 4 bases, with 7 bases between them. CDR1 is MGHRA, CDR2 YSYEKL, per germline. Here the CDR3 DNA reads TGCGCCAGCAGCCAAGTAAGGTCCTATGGCTACACCTTC. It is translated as CASSQVRSYGYTF.

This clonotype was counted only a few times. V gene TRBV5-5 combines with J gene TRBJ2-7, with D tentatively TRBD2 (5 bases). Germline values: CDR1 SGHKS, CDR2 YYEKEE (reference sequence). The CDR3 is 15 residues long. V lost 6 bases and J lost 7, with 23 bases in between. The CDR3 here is CASNQAEEGNMEQYF. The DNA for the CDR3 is TGTGCCAGCAACCAGGCTGAAGAGGGTAACATGGAGCAGTACTTC.

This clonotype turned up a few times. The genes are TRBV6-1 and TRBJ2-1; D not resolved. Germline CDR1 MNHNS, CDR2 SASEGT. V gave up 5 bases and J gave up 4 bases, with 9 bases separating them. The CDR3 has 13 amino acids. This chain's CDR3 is CASSPSQYNEQFF. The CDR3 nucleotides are TGTGCCAGCAGTCCAAGCCAGTACAATGAGCAGTTCTTC.

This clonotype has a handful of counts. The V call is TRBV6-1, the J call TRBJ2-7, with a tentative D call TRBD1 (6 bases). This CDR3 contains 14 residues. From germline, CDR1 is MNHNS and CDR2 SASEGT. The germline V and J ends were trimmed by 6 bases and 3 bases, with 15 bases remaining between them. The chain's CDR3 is CASSRDTRLYEQYF. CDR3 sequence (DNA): TGTGCCAGCAGCCGGGACACCCGACTCTACGAGCAGTACTTC.

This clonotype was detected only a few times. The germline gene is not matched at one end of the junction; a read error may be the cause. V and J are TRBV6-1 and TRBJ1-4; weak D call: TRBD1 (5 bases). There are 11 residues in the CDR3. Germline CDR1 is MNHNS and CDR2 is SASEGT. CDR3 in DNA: TGTGCCAGCAGTGACCCGGGACCGCAGGTTTTT. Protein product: CASSDPGPQVF.

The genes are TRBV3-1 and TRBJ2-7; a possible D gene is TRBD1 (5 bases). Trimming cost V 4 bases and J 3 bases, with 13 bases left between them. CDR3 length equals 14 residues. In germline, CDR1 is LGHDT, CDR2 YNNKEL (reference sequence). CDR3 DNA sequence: TGTGCCAGCAGCCCATTGACAGACCGCTACGAGCAGTACTTC. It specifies CASSPLTDRYEQYF.

The CDR3 region is CATPSPSGFQAGPDQETQYF. In nucleotides, the CDR3 is TGTGCCACCCCTAGCCCCAGCGGCTTTCAAGCGGGACCGGACCAAGAGACCCAGTACTTC. V usage is TRBV6-8 and J usage is TRBJ2-5; TRBD2 agrees at 7 bases. Germline CDR1 MNHGY, CDR2 SAAAGT. This CDR3 is built from 20 residues. The V gene end was trimmed by 10 bases and the J gene end by 0 bases; junction bases not matched to a gene: 26.

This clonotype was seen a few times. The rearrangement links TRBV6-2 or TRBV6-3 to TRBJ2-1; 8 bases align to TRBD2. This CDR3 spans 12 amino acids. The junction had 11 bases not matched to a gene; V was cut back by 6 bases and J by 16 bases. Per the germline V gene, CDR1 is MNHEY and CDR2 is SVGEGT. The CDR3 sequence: CASRGGLASCFF. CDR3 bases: TGTGCCAGCAGGGGCGGACTAGCCTCTTGCTTCTTC.

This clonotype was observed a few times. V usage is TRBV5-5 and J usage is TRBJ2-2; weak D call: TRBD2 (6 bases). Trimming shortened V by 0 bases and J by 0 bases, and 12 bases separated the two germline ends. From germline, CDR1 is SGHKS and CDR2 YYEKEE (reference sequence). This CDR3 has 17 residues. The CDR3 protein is CASSLGIAAPNTGELFF. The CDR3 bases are TGTGCCAGCAGCTTGGGTATAGCGGCCCCGAACACCGGGGAGCTGTTTTTT.

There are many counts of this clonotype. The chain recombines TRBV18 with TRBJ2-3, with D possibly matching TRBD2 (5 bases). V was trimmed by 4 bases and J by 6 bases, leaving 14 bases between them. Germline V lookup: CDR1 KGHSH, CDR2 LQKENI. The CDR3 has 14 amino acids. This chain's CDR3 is CASSRSQGLDTQYF. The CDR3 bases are TGTGCCAGCTCACGATCCCAAGGACTTGATACGCAGTATTTT.

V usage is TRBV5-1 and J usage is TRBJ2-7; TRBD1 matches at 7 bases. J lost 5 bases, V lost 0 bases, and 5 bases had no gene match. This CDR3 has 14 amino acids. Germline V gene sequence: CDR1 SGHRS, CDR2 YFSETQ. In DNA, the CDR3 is TGCGCCAGCAGCTTGGCACAGGGGAGCGACGAGCAGTACTTC. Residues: CASSLAQGSDEQYF.

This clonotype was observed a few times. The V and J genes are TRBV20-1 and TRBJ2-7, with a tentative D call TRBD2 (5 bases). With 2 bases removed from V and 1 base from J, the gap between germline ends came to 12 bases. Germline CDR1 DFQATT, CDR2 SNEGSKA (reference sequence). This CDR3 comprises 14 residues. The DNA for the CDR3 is TGCAGTGCTAGAAGTAGCCTAGCTTCCTACGAGCAGTACTTC. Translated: CSARSSLASYEQYF.